This entry lists 4 T cell receptor beta chains sequenced from one sample in a study of neoadjuvant anti-PD-1 for oral cavity cancer listed by TCRdb under 2021. Sample time point, as interpreted from the label and publication: after neoadjuvant nivolumab, at surgical resection. The method was the immunoSEQ multiplex PCR assay. TCRdb mirrors the immuneACCESS table, restricted to in-frame sequences. Some clones are absent from its copies; in checked studies, under half trace to an unresolved V gene, and the reason for the others is unknown. The sample has tens of thousands of clones on record, about 90% of them singletons. The top ten clones comprise around 3% of the sample. Here the sequenced sample was PBMCs, taken after nivolumab (anti-PD-1) treatment. The source of these receptors is a person between 40 and 85 years old with oral cavity squamous cell carcinoma.

In its sample, this clone was seen once. The rearrangement uses TRBV6-6 and TRBJ2-4; tentatively, D is TRBD1 (5 bases). Germline CDR1 and CDR2: MNHNY and SVGAGI (reference sequence). CDR3 size: 15 residues. V lost 0 bases and J lost 2, with 8 bases in between. As DNA, the CDR3 is TGTGCCAGCAGTTACTCCAGGGCTTCCAAAAACATTCAGTACTTC. It is translated as CASSYSRASKNIQYF.

The rearrangement uses TRBV5-1 and TRBJ2-3, with 8 nucleotides matching TRBD2. Looked up from germline, CDR1 is SGHRS and CDR2 is YFSETQ. This CDR3 is built from 14 residues. V dropped 0 bases and J dropped 6; count of bases not matched to a gene: 3. The CDR3 region has the DNA TGCGCCAGCAGCTTGGCGACTAGCGCCGATACGCAGTATTTT. Amino acids: CASSLATSADTQYF.

The chain recombines TRBV28 with TRBJ1-4; 8 bases align to TRBD1. Per germline, CDR1 MDHEN and CDR2 SYDVKM. Losses at the gene ends were 4 bases for V and 0 bases for J; bases not matched to a gene: 4. The CDR3 is made up of 16 amino acids. The CDR3 here is CASSSTDRATNEKLFF. CDR3 nucleotides: TGTGCCAGCAGTTCCACGGACAGGGCAACTAATGAAAAACTGTTTTTT.

CDR3 coding DNA: TGTGCCAGCAGTGATCTCGGGCAGACAGGGGGCGAGCAGTACTTC. Protein: CASSDLGQTGGEQYF. This rearrangement joins TRBV2 to TRBJ2-7; 9 nucleotides match TRBD1. The CDR3 totals 15 residues. From germline, CDR1 is SNHLY and CDR2 FYNNEI. Trimming removed 3 bases from V and 6 bases from J; junction bases left unmatched: 9.